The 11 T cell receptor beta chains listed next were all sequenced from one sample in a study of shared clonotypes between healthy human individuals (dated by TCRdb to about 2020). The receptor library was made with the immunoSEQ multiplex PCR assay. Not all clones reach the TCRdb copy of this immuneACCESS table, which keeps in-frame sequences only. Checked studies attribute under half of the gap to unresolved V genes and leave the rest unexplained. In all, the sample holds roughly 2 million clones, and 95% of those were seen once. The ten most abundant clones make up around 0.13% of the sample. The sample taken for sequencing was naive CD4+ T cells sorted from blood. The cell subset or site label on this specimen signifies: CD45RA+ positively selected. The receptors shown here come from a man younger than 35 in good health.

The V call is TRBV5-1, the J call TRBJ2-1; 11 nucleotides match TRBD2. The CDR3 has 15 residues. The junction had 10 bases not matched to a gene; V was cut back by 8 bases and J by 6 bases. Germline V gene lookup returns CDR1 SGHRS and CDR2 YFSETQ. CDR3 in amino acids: CASNPGLAGGNEQFF. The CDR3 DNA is TGCGCCAGTAACCCTGGGCTAGCGGGGGGCAATGAGCAGTTCTTC.

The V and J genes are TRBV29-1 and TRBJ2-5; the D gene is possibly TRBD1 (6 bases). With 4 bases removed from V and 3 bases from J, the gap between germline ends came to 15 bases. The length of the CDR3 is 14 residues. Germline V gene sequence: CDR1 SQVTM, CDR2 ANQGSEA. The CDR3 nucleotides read TGCAGCGTTGGGCAGGGGATGGTGGAAGAGACCCAGTACTTC. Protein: CSVGQGMVEETQYF.

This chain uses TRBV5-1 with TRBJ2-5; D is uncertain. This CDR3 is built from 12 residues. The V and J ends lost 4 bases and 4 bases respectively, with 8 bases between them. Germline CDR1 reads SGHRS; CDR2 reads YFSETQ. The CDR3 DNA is TGCGCCAGCAGCCATGACTCAGAGACCCAGTACTTC. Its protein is CASSHDSETQYF. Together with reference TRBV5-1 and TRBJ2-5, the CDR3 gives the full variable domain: KAGVTQTPRYLIKTRGQQVTLSCSPISGHRSVSWYQQTPGQGLQFLFEYFSETQRNKGNFPGRFSGRQFSNSRSEMNVSTLELGDSALYLCASSHDSETQYFGPGTRLLVL.

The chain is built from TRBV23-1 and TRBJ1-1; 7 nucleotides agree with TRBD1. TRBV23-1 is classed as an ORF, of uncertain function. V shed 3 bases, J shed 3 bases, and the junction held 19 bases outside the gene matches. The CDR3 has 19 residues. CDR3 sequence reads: CASSHPSGRGQGEDTEAFF. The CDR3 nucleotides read TGCGCCAGCAGTCACCCTTCCGGGCGGGGGCAGGGGGAGGACACTGAAGCTTTCTTT.

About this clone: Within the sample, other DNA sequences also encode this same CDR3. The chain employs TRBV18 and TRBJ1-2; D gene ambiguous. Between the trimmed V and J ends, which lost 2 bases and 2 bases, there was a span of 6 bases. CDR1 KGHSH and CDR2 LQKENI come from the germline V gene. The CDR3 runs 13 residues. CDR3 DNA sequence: TGTGCCAGCTCACCAGCGGAGAACTATGGCTACACCTTC. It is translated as CASSPAENYGYTF.

Here the CDR3 reads CASRDTQVLNTEAFF. CDR3 nucleotide sequence: TGTGCCAGCAGAGATACCCAAGTACTGAACACTGAAGCTTTCTTT. The genes are TRBV21-1 and TRBJ1-1. TRBV21-1 is a pseudogene locus. This CDR3 contains 15 residues.

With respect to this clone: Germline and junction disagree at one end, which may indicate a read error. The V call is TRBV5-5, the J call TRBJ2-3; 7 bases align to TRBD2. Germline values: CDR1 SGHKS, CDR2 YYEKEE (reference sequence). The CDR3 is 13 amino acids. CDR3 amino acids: CASSPRPREGRAF. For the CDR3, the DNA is TGTGCCAGCAGCCCCAGACCTAGGGAGGGTCGTGCGTTT.

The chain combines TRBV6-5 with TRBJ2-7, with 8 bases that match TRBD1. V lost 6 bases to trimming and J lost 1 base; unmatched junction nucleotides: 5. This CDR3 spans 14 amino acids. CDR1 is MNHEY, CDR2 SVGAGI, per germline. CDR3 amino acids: CASSLQGGSYEQYF. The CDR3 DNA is TGTGCCAGCAGCTTACAGGGGGGATCCTACGAGCAGTACTTC.

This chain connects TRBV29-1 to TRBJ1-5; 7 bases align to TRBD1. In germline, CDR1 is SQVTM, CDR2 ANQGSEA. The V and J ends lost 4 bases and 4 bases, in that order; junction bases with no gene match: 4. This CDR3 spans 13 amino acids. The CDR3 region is CSVARDSNQPQHF. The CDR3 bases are TGCAGCGTTGCCCGGGACAGTAATCAGCCCCAGCATTTT.

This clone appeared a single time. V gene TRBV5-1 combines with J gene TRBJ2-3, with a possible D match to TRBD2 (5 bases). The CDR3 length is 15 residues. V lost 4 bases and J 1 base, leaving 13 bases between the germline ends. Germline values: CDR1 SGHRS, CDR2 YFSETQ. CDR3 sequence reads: CASSLPSEGTDTQYF. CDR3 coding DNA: TGCGCCAGCAGCCTCCCGTCGGAGGGCACAGATACGCAGTATTTT.

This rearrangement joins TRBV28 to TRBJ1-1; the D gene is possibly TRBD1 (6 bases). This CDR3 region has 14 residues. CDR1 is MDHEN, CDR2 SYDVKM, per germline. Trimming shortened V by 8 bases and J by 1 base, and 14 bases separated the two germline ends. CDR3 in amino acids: CASEEGGANTEAFF. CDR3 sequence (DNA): TGTGCCAGCGAGGAGGGGGGGGCGAACACTGAAGCTTTCTTT.